The 28 T cell receptor beta chains given below trace back to one sample, sequenced in a study of blood T cell repertoires in COVID-19. Sequencing was performed with immunoSEQ multiplex PCR; in TCRdb, only in-frame clones are kept and a portion is missing. Of some 73,000 clones in the sample, 90% are singletons; the top ten hold about 7.1%. The sample taken for sequencing was peripheral blood. All receptors derive from a human donor in a cohort sampled during active COVID-19.

This clone was picked up a small number of times. This chain uses TRBV27 with TRBJ2-3; D ambiguous. V lost 6 bases to trimming and J lost 0 bases, with 16 bases between them. From germline, CDR1 is MNHEY and CDR2 SMNVEV (reference sequence). CDR3 length equals 16 residues. The CDR3 region is CASRPPAGSSTDTQYF. The CDR3 DNA follows: TGTGCCAGCAGACCCCCGGCAGGTTCTAGCACAGATACGCAGTATTTT.

In this sample, this clone turned up once. The chain is built from TRBV28 and TRBJ1-2, with D perhaps matching TRBD1 (5 bases). Per germline, CDR1 MDHEN and CDR2 SYDVKM. This CDR3 is 12 amino acids long. V was shortened by 3 bases and J by 5 bases, with 7 bases between the two germline ends. This CDR3 reads CASSLGGYGYTF. CDR3 sequence (DNA): TGTGCCAGCAGTTTGGGGGGGTATGGCTACACCTTC.

The genes are TRBV21-1 and TRBJ2-4; the tabulated D call, TRBD2, remains unverified against the DNA. TRBV21-1 is recorded as a pseudogene. The CDR3 consists of 15 residues. The CDR3 protein is CASPSFLLAKNIQYF. The CDR3 DNA reads TGTGCCAGCCCTAGCTTCTTACTAGCCAAAAACATTCAGTACTTC.

The chain carries TRBV3-1 (or the pseudogene TRBV3-2) and TRBJ1-6; D uncertain. Germline V lookup: CDR1 LGHDT, CDR2 YNNKEL (reference sequence). V was trimmed by 3 bases and J by 8 bases, leaving 11 bases between them. There are 14 residues in the CDR3. The CDR3: CASSHSVLDSPLHF. CDR3 nucleotide sequence: TGTGCCAGCAGCCACTCGGTTCTGGATTCACCCCTCCACTTT.

The rearrangement uses TRBV2 and TRBJ2-5; 10 bases fit TRBD2. The CDR3 has 15 amino acids. Germline CDR1 and CDR2: SNHLY and FYNNEI. J was trimmed by 2 bases and V by 5 bases; bases with no gene match: 5. CDR3 sequence: CASSFTSGVQETQYF. CDR3 nucleotides: TGTGCCAGCAGTTTTACTAGCGGGGTACAAGAGACCCAGTACTTC.

The J gene is TRBJ1-5, the V gene TRBV19; 10 nucleotides agree with TRBD1. The V segment lost 3 bases and the J segment 1 base; nucleotides outside the gene matches: 12. The CDR3 has 19 amino acids. Germline V gene sequence: CDR1 LNHDA, CDR2 SQIVND (reference sequence). CDR3 sequence reads: CASSMPKDRGRGSNQPQHF. CDR3 coding DNA: TGTGCCAGTAGTATGCCGAAAGACAGGGGGCGTGGGAGCAATCAGCCCCAGCATTTT.

This clone was recorded only once. The J gene is TRBJ2-1, the V gene TRBV29-1; TRBD1 matches 8 bases. V dropped 7 bases and J dropped 8; count of bases not matched to a gene: 10. Germline values: CDR1 SQVTM, CDR2 ANQGSEA. This CDR3 region has 13 residues. DNA of the CDR3: TGCAGCGCCGGCACACAGGGGGTGGATGAGCAGTTCTTC. It yields the protein CSAGTQGVDEQFF.

The chain is built from TRBV4-3 and TRBJ1-2, with D possibly matching TRBD1 (5 bases). CDR3 length equals 13 residues. Germline V gene sequence: CDR1 LGHNA, CDR2 YSLEER. V lost 6 bases and J lost 1, with 9 bases in between. The CDR3 reads CASSRGSNYGYTF. The CDR3 DNA follows: TGCGCCAGCAGTAGGGGAAGTAACTATGGCTACACCTTC.

The chain carries TRBV7-9 and TRBJ2-3; D uncertain. Deletions cut 1 base from V and 2 bases from J, with 10 bases between. The CDR3 extends over 15 amino acids. Germline V lookup: CDR1 SEHNR, CDR2 FQNEAQ (reference sequence). CDR3 coding DNA: TGTGCCAGCAGCTTAGGAGCGACCGACACAGATACGCAGTATTTT. Protein product: CASSLGATDTDTQYF.

The genes are TRBV30 and TRBJ2-7; the D gene is possibly TRBD1 (5 bases). The length of the CDR3 is 11 residues. Germline CDR1 and CDR2: GTSNPN and SVGIG (reference sequence). V shed 6 bases and J shed 3 bases, with 9 bases lying between them. The CDR3 sequence is CACLQDYEQYF. CDR3 DNA: TGTGCCTGCCTACAGGACTACGAGCAGTACTTC.

The V gene is TRBV4-2, the J gene TRBJ2-3; 8 nucleotides agree with TRBD2. This CDR3 has 15 residues. Per the germline V gene, CDR1 is LGHNA and CDR2 is YNFKEQ. V lost 6 bases and J lost 5; bases outside the gene matches: 10. In DNA, the CDR3 is TGTGCCAGCAGGGGGGCCGGGGGGGCCAAAGATACGCAGTATTTT. This codes for CASRGAGGAKDTQYF.

The rearrangement links TRBV27 to TRBJ2-7, with D perhaps matching TRBD1 (6 bases). The CDR3 contains 14 residues. Trimming cost V 2 bases and J 3 bases, with 11 bases left between them. CDR1 is MNHEY, CDR2 SMNVEV, per germline (reference sequence). CDR3 protein: CASSLLSGDYEQYF. CDR3 coding DNA: TGTGCCAGCAGTTTACTGTCAGGGGACTACGAGCAGTACTTC.

The V and J genes are TRBV9 and TRBJ1-2, with a weak D call TRBD1 (5 bases). The CDR3 runs to 12 residues. V gave up 2 bases and J gave up 8 bases, with 10 bases separating them. Germline V CDR1 and CDR2: SGDLS, YYNGEE. CDR3 sequence: CASSVGGRGYTF. The CDR3, as DNA: TGTGCCAGCAGCGTGGGGGGACGCGGCTACACCTTC.

This chain links TRBV19 with TRBJ2-1; maybe TRBD2 (5 bases). V was clipped by 7 bases and J by 0 bases, with 10 bases between them. The CDR3 has 14 residues. Germline V gene lookup returns CDR1 LNHDA and CDR2 SQIVND (reference sequence). This chain's CDR3 is CASKPSGSYNEQFF. The CDR3 DNA reads TGTGCCAGTAAGCCCAGCGGCTCCTACAATGAGCAGTTCTTC. The entire variable domain, with the rest obtained from reference TRBV19 and TRBJ2-1, is as follows: DGGITQSPKYLFRKEGQNVTLSCEQNLNHDAMYWYRQDPGQGLRLIYYSQIVNDFQKGDIAEGYSVSREKKESFPLTVTSAQKNPTAFYLCASKPSGSYNEQFFGPGTRLTVL.

CDR3 bases: TGTGCCAGCAGCCACGACAGGGGGAAAGGCTACACCTTC. Protein product: CASSHDRGKGYTF. The gene calls are TRBV28 and TRBJ1-2, with 9 bases identical to TRBD1. The CDR3 is 13 amino acids. V lost 6 bases, J lost 8 bases, and 7 bases stayed unmatched. CDR1 is MDHEN and CDR2 is SYDVKM in the germline V gene.

The rearrangement joins TRBV7-9 to TRBJ2-5, with TRBD1 as a possible D gene (5 bases). Trimming stripped 5 bases from V and 4 bases from J, with 14 bases between. Per the germline V gene, CDR1 is SEHNR and CDR2 is FQNEAQ (reference sequence). The CDR3 runs 14 residues. The CDR3: CASSPIGAGETQYF. CDR3 sequence (DNA): TGTGCCAGCAGCCCAATTGGGGCCGGAGAGACCCAGTACTTC. Full variable domain (outside the CDR3, taken from reference TRBV7-9 and TRBJ2-5): DTGVSQNPRHKITKRGQNVTFRCDPISEHNRLYWYRQTLGQGPEFLTYFQNEAQLEKSRLLSDRFSAERPKGSFSTLEIQRTEQGDSAMYLCASSPIGAGETQYFGPGTRLLVL.

The chain couples TRBV29-1 to TRBJ1-1, with 8 bases identical to TRBD1. CDR1 is SQVTM, CDR2 ANQGSEA, per germline. The trim removed 4 bases at V and 5 bases at J, leaving 6 bases unmatched. The CDR3 totals 13 residues. CDR3 protein: CSVATGGGTEAFF. CDR3 bases: TGCAGCGTTGCTACAGGGGGTGGAACTGAAGCTTTCTTT.

The chain combines TRBV12-3 or TRBV12-4 with TRBJ1-2; no reliable D call. CDR3 length equals 12 residues. Deletions cut 3 bases from V and 3 bases from J, with 5 bases between. The CDR3 DNA follows: TGTGCCAGCAGTTTGGCAGACTATGGCTACACCTTC. Protein sequence: CASSLADYGYTF.

The rearrangement joins TRBV5-5 to TRBJ2-6, with D maybe TRBD1 (6 bases). Germline values: CDR1 SGHKS, CDR2 YYEKEE (reference sequence). V shed 4 bases and J shed 0 bases, with 14 bases lying between them. CDR3 length: 17 residues. The CDR3 DNA reads TGTGCCAGCAGCAACGGACAGTTCCTCTCTGGGGCCAACGTCCTGACTTTC. It encodes CASSNGQFLSGANVLTF. Together with reference TRBV5-5 and TRBJ2-6, the CDR3 gives the full variable domain: DAGVTQSPTHLIKTRGQQVTLRCSPISGHKSVSWYQQVLGQGPQFIFQYYEKEERGRGNFPDRFSARQFPNYSSELNVNALLLGDSALYLCASSNGQFLSGANVLTFGAGSRLTVL.

The rearrangement links TRBV4-3 to TRBJ2-2; maybe TRBD2 (5 bases). Trimming left V 5 bases short and J 7 bases short, with 11 bases between. In germline, CDR1 is LGHNA, CDR2 YSLEER. The CDR3 length is 13 residues. The CDR3: CASSYLGVGELFF. CDR3 coding DNA: TGCGCCAGCAGCTACCTCGGGGTCGGGGAGCTGTTTTTT.

The J gene is TRBJ1-1, the V gene TRBV5-6, with D possibly matching TRBD1 (6 bases). Germline CDR1 is SGHDT and CDR2 is YYEEEE. The CDR3 sequence is 14 residues long. V was trimmed by 5 bases and J by 0 bases, leaving 11 bases between them. The CDR3 protein is CASSETGLNTEAFF. In DNA, the CDR3 is TGTGCCAGCAGTGAAACAGGGTTGAACACTGAAGCTTTCTTT.

This clone occurred once. The chain combines TRBV19 with TRBJ2-1; 10 positions match TRBD2. This CDR3 has 14 amino acids. The germline CDR1 and CDR2 sequences are LNHDA and SQIVND (reference sequence). The V segment lost 5 bases and the J segment 8 bases; nucleotides outside the gene matches: 6. The CDR3 bases are TGTGCCAGTAGTTTAGGGACTAGCGAAGATGAGCAGTTCTTC. Residues: CASSLGTSEDEQFF.

The chain is built from TRBV2 and TRBJ2-1; 7 bases agree with TRBD1. Germline V gene lookup returns CDR1 SNHLY and CDR2 FYNNEI. V lost 5 bases, J lost 6 bases, and 10 bases stayed unmatched. The length of the CDR3 is 15 residues. This CDR3 reads CASSPRDRKTNEQFF. The DNA of the CDR3 is TGTGCCAGCAGTCCCCGGGACAGAAAAACCAATGAGCAGTTCTTC.

There are a few counts of this clone. This sequence joins TRBV4-2 and TRBJ1-6; no firm D call. CDR3 size: 16 residues. Germline V gene data show CDR1 as LGHNA and CDR2 as YNFKEQ. The V gene lost 0 bases and the J gene lost 0 bases, with 6 bases spanning the gap. The CDR3 sequence is CASSQEASSYNSPLHF. The CDR3 nucleotides are TGTGCCAGCAGCCAAGAGGCCAGCTCCTATAATTCACCCCTCCACTTT.

CDR3 nucleotides: TGTGCCAGCAGCCCGGACAGGGAAGAGACCCAGTACTTC. It specifies CASSPDREETQYF. This rearrangement joins TRBV5-6 to TRBJ2-5, with 8 bases matching TRBD1. The CDR3 spans 13 residues. Germline-derived CDR1 and CDR2 are SGHDT and YYEEEE. With V trimmed by 4 bases and J by 3 bases, 2 bases remained unmatched.

The J gene is TRBJ1-3, the V gene TRBV7-8; D gene ambiguous. The germline gives CDR1 SGHVS, CDR2 FQNEAQ. V was clipped by 1 base and J by 2 bases, with 3 bases between them. The CDR3 covers 13 residues. The CDR3, as DNA: TGTGCCAGCAGCTTAGACACTGGAAACACCATATATTTT. Translation: CASSLDTGNTIYF. Full variable domain (rest looked up from reference TRBV7-8 and TRBJ1-3): GAGVSQSPRYKVAKRGQDVALRCDPISGHVSLFWYQQALGQGPEFLTYFQNEAQLDKSGLPSDRFFAERPEGSVSTLKIQRTQQEDSAVYLCASSLDTGNTIYFGEGSWLTVV.

The chain uses TRBV3-1 (or the pseudogene TRBV3-2) and TRBJ1-1; 9 bases fit TRBD1. Germline V lookup: CDR1 LGHDT, CDR2 YNNKEL (reference sequence). The CDR3 has 14 amino acids. V lost 3 bases to trimming and J lost 5 bases; unmatched junction nucleotides: 4. The chain's CDR3 is CASSHWTGETEAFF. DNA for the CDR3: TGTGCCAGCAGCCATTGGACAGGGGAAACTGAAGCTTTCTTT.

The chain combines TRBV19 with TRBJ2-1; 10 nucleotides agree with TRBD2. V lost 3 bases, J lost 4 bases, and 3 bases stayed unmatched. The CDR3 runs 15 residues. Germline assignment: CDR1 LNHDA and CDR2 SQIVND (reference sequence). CDR3 protein: CASSIRTSGYNEQFF. The CDR3 coding sequence is TGTGCCAGTAGTATTAGGACTAGCGGTTACAATGAGCAGTTCTTC.